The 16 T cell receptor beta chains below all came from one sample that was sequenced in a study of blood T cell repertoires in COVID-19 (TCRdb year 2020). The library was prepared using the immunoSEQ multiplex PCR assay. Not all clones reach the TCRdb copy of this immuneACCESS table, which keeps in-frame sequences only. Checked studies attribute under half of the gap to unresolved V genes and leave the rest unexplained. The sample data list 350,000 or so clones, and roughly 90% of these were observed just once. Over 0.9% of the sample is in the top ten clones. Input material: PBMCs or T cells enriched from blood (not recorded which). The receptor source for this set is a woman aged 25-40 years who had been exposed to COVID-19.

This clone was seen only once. For the CDR3, the DNA is TGTGCCAGCAGCGTAGTAGGAGGGAAGGGGACTGAAGCTTTCTTT. Translation: CASSVVGGKGTEAFF. This chain uses TRBV9 with TRBJ1-1; D possibly corresponds to TRBD1 (5 bases). CDR1 and CDR2 (germline): SGDLS, YYNGEE. The V and J ends lost 0 bases and 5 bases respectively, with 14 bases between them. This CDR3 contains 15 residues.

CDR3 loop: CASSGGPGSSYWRPYNEQFF. The CDR3 DNA sequence: TGTGCCAGCAGCGGGGGCCCTGGGAGCTCCTACTGGAGGCCCTACAATGAGCAGTTCTTC. The J gene is TRBJ2-1, the V gene TRBV3-1 (or the pseudogene TRBV3-2); weak D call: TRBD1 (6 bases). The CDR3 runs 20 residues. Germline lookup yields CDR1 LGHDT and CDR2 YNNKEL (reference sequence). Trimming stripped 5 bases from V and 2 bases from J, with 28 bases between.

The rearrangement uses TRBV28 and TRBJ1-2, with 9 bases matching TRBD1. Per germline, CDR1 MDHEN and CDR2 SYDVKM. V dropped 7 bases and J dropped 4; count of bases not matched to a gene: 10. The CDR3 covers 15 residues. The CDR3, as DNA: TGTGCCAGCACTTCCTATCCGGGACAGGGCTATGGCTACACCTTC. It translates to CASTSYPGQGYGYTF.

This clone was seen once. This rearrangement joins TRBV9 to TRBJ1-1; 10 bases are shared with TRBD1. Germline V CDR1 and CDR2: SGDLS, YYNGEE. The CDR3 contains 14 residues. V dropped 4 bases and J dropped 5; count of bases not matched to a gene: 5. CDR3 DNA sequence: TGTGCCAGCAGCATAGGACAGGGGGGGACTGAAGCTTTCTTT. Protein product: CASSIGQGGTEAFF.

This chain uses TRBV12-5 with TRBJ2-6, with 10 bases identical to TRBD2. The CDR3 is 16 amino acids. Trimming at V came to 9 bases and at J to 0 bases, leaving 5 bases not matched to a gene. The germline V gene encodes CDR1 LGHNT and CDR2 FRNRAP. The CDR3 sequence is CASAIAGGSGANVLTF. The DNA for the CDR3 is TGTGCTAGCGCGATAGCGGGAGGCTCTGGGGCCAACGTCCTGACTTTC. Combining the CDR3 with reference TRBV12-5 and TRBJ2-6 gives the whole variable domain DARVTQTPRHKVTEMGQEVTMRCQPILGHNTVFWYRQTMMQGLELLAYFRNRAPLDDSGMPKDRFSAEMPDATLATLKIQPSEPRDSAVYFCASAIAGGSGANVLTFGAGSRLTVL.

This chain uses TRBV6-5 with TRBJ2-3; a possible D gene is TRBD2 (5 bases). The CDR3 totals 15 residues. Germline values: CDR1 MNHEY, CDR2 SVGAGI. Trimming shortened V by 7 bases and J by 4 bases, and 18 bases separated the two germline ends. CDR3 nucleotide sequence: TGTGCCAGCATCTTCGGCAGCGGAGGCGCAGATACGCAGTATTTT. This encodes CASIFGSGGADTQYF.

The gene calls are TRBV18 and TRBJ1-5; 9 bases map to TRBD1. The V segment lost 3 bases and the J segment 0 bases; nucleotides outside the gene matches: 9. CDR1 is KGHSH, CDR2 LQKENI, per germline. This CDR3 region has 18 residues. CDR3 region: CASSPIPGTGNSNQPQHF. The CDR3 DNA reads TGTGCCAGCTCACCCATCCCCGGGACAGGGAATAGCAATCAGCCCCAGCATTTT.

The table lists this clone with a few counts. The CDR3 DNA sequence: TGTGCCACCAGTCTCCGGGGTCAGCCCCAGCATTTT. Amino acids: CATSLRGQPQHF. The V gene is TRBV24-1, the J gene TRBJ1-5; unclear D gene. V was shortened by 6 bases and J by 6 bases, with 8 bases between the two germline ends. The germline CDR1 and CDR2 sequences are KGHDR and SFDVKD. The CDR3 has 12 amino acids.

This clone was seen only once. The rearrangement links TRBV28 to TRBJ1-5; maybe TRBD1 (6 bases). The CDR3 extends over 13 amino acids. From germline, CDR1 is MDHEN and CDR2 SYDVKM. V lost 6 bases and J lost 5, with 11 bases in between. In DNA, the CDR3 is TGTGCCAGCAGAAGGGGGTATGATCAGCCCCAGCATTTT. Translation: CASRRGYDQPQHF.

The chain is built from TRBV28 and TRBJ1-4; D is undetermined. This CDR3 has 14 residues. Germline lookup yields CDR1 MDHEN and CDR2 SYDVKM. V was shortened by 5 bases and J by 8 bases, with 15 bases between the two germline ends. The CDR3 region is CASSPSGIGEKLFF. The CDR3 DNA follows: TGTGCCAGCAGTCCTTCGGGGATTGGAGAAAAACTGTTTTTT. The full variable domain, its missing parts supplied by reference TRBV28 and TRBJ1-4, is DVKVTQSSRYLVKRTGEKVFLECVQDMDHENMFWYRQDPGLGLRLIYFSYDVKMKEKGDIPEGYSVSREKKERFSLILESASTNQTSMYLCASSPSGIGEKLFFGSGTQLSVL.

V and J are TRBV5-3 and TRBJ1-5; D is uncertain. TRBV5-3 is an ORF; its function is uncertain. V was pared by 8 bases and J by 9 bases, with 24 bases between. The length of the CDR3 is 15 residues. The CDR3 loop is CASSTYGRGKGPQHF. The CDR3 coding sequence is TGTGCCAGTAGCACATATGGACGGGGTAAGGGGCCCCAGCATTTT.

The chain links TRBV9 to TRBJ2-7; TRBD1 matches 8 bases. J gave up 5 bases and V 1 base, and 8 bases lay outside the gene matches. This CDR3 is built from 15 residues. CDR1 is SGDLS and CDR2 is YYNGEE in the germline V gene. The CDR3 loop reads CASSVSQGAMDEQYF. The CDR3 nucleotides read TGTGCCAGCAGCGTATCTCAGGGGGCCATGGACGAGCAGTACTTC.

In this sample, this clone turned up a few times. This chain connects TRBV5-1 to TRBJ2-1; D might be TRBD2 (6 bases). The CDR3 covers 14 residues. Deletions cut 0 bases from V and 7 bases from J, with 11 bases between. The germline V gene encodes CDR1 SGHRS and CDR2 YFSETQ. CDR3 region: CASSLAVAENEQFF. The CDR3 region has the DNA TGCGCCAGCAGCTTGGCCGTAGCGGAAAATGAGCAGTTCTTC.

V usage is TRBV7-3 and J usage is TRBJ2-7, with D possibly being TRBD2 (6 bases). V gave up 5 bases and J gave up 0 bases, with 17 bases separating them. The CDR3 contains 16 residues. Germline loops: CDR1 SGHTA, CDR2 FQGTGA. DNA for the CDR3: TGTGCCAGCAGCCCCGACGGGAGCGGCAGCTCCTACGAGCAGTACTTC. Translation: CASSPDGSGSSYEQYF.

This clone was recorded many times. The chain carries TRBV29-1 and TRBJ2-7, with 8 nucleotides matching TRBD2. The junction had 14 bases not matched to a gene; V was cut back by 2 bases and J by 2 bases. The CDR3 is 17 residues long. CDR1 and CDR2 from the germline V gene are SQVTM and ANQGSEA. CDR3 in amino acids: CSVERLAGSGSPYEQYF. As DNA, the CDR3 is TGCAGCGTTGAAAGGCTAGCGGGCTCTGGTTCCCCCTACGAGCAGTACTTC.

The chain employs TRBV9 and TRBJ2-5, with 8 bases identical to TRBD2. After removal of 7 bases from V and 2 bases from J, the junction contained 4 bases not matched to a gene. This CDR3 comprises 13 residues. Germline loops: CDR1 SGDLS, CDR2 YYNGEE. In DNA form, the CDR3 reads TGTGCCAGCGCCGGGACTAGACAAGAGACCCAGTACTTC. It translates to CASAGTRQETQYF.